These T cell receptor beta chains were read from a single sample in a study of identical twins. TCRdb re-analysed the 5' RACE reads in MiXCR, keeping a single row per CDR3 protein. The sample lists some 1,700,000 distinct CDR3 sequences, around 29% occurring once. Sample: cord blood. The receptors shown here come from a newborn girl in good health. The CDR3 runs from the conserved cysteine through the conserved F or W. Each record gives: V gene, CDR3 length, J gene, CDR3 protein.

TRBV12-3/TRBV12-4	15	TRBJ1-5	CASSLDASFGQPQHF
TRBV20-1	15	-	CSARGDSSSYNEQYF
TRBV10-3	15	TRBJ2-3	CAISAPRDYTDTQYF
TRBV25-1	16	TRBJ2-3	CASSELEGGLGDTQYF
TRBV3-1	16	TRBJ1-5	CASSQEGGYSNQPQHF
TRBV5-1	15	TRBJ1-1	CASSIGTGGATEAFF
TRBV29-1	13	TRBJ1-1	CSVDPTLNTEAFF
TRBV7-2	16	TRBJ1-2	CASSSDGGTANYGYTF
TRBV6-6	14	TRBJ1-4	CASSPDPRGEKLFF
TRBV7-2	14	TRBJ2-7	CASSLLGRYNEQYF
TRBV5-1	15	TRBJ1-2	CASSPGQGPFYGYTF
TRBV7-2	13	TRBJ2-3	CASSLAPERTQYF
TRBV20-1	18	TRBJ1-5	CSAHPGTLGPKGNRPQHF
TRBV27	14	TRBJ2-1	CASSSPRRNNEQFF
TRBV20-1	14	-	CSARKAGGLYEQYF
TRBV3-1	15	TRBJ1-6	CASSQGRVTNSPLHF
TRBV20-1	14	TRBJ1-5	CSARDPTGDQPQHF
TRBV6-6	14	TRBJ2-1	CASTGGFSYNEQFF
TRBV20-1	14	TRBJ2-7	CSARASPFSYEQYF
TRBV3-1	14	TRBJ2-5	CASSPWTAQETQYF
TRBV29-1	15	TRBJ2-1	CSAASGAGLYNEQFF
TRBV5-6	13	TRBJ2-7	CASTLTGPYEQYF
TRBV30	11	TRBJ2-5	CAWSVQETQYF
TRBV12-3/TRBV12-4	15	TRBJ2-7	CASRADREHSYEQYF
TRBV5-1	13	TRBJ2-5	CASRLVFQETQYF